This passage covers 14 T cell receptor beta chains from one sample sequenced in a study of blood T cell repertoires in COVID-19. Profiled with immunoSEQ multiplex PCR; TCRdb holds only in-frame clones, not every one. The table includes about 250,000 clones, around 82% detected once. The sequenced sample was PBMCs or T cells enriched from blood (not recorded which). The receptors were gathered from a woman between 40 and 50 years old who had been exposed to COVID-19.

The chain joins TRBV7-2 to TRBJ1-1, with D perhaps TRBD1 (5 bases). The CDR3 contains 13 residues. The V end was cut by 3 bases, the J end by 5 bases, with 10 bases between. Germline CDR1 SGHTA, CDR2 FQGNSA. The chain's CDR3 is CASSFTGGTEAFF. In DNA, the CDR3 is TGTGCCAGCAGCTTTACCGGGGGAACTGAAGCTTTCTTT.

This chain connects TRBV9 to TRBJ1-2, with D tentatively TRBD1 (5 bases). CDR3 size: 14 residues. Germline V lookup: CDR1 SGDLS, CDR2 YYNGEE. V was pared by 4 bases and J by 3 bases, with 13 bases between. The DNA for the CDR3 is TGTGCCAGCAGCCCAGGGTATGGGGACTATGGCTACACCTTC. It encodes CASSPGYGDYGYTF.

The V gene is TRBV5-6, the J gene TRBJ1-3, with 8 nucleotides matching TRBD1. V shed 4 bases and J 4 bases; nucleotides not matched to a gene: 4. The CDR3 has 14 residues. Per germline, CDR1 SGHDT and CDR2 YYEEEE. CDR3: CASSPGQVGNTIYF. Here the CDR3 DNA reads TGTGCCAGCAGCCCGGGACAGGTGGGAAACACCATATATTTT.

This rearrangement joins TRBV19 to TRBJ2-3; 11 nucleotides match TRBD2. Germline CDR1 is LNHDA and CDR2 is SQIVND (reference sequence). There are 16 residues in the CDR3. The J segment lost 4 bases and the V segment lost 4 bases, leaving 7 bases of the junction unmatched. The CDR3, as DNA: TGTGCCAGTAGTACTCCTAGCGGGGGGCGGCCAGATACGCAGTATTTT. This gives the protein CASSTPSGGRPDTQYF. The full variable domain, its missing parts supplied by reference TRBV19 and TRBJ2-3, is DGGITQSPKYLFRKEGQNVTLSCEQNLNHDAMYWYRQDPGQGLRLIYYSQIVNDFQKGDIAEGYSVSREKKESFPLTVTSAQKNPTAFYLCASSTPSGGRPDTQYFGPGTRLTVL.

This clone has only one observation. J is TRBJ2-5 and V is TRBV5-6, with D possibly matching TRBD1 (6 bases). V lost 5 bases and J lost 5, with 16 bases in between. CDR1 and CDR2 from the germline V gene are SGHDT and YYEEEE. The CDR3 is 14 residues long. CDR3 residues: CASSLTGTPETQYF. DNA of the CDR3: TGTGCCAGCAGTTTAACCGGGACACCCGAGACCCAGTACTTC.

V and J are TRBV4-1 and TRBJ1-4; 10 positions agree with TRBD1. CDR1 MGHRA and CDR2 YSYEKL come from the germline V gene. The junction had 9 bases not matched to a gene; V was cut back by 0 bases and J by 8 bases. CDR3 length: 17 amino acids. This CDR3 reads CASSQESDRGRGEKLFF. The CDR3 coding sequence is TGCGCCAGCAGCCAAGAATCCGACAGGGGGCGCGGAGAAAAACTGTTTTTT.

Note on this clone: Other DNA sequences in the sample encode the same CDR3. The rearrangement uses TRBV2 and TRBJ2-3, with 10 nucleotides matching TRBD2. The V gene end was trimmed by 6 bases and the J gene end by 6 bases; junction bases not matched to a gene: 3. CDR3 length: 13 amino acids. Per germline, CDR1 SNHLY and CDR2 FYNNEI. For the CDR3, the DNA is TGTGCCAGCAGCAGCGGGGGGGTGGATACGCAGTATTTT. Its protein product is CASSSGGVDTQYF.

This clone was detected only a few times. The chain couples TRBV7-2 to TRBJ1-1; weak D call: TRBD1 (5 bases). The V gene's germline CDR1 is SGHTA and CDR2 FQGNSA. The ends were cut back, 3 bases at V and 4 bases at J, with 6 bases in the middle. The length of the CDR3 is 12 residues. The CDR3 DNA reads as TGTGCCAGCAGCTTCCAGGGCACTGAAGCTTTCTTT. Protein product: CASSFQGTEAFF. Together with reference TRBV7-2 and TRBJ1-1, the CDR3 gives the full variable domain: GAGVSQSPSNKVTEKGKDVELRCDPISGHTALYWYRQSLGQGLEFLIYFQGNSAPDKSGLPSDRFSAERTGGSVSTLTIQRTQQEDSAVYLCASSFQGTEAFFGQGTRLTVV.

There are a few counts of this clone. The chain couples TRBV6-5 to TRBJ1-5; D is ambiguous. This CDR3 has 15 residues. Per germline, CDR1 MNHEY and CDR2 SVGAGI. The V gene lost 7 bases and the J gene lost 0 bases, with 13 bases spanning the gap. This chain's CDR3 is CASKPGGYSNQPQHF. The CDR3 DNA reads as TGTGCCAGCAAACCGGGAGGCTATAGCAATCAGCCCCAGCATTTT.

The chain carries TRBV5-4 and TRBJ2-7, with a tentative D call TRBD1 (5 bases). Germline V gene lookup returns CDR1 SGHNT and CDR2 YYREEE (reference sequence). The V gene lost 1 base and the J gene lost 2 bases, with 13 bases spanning the gap. The CDR3 spans 15 residues. The CDR3 spells CASSLLTVGAYEQYF. In DNA form, the CDR3 reads TGTGCCAGCAGCTTGCTGACAGTTGGGGCCTACGAGCAGTACTTC. The variable domain in full, completed from reference TRBV5-4 and TRBJ2-7, reads ETGVTQSPTHLIKTRGQQVTLRCSSQSGHNTVSWYQQALGQGPQFIFQYYREEENGRGNFPPRFSGLQFPNYSSELNVNALELDDSALYLCASSLLTVGAYEQYFGPGTRLTVT.

This sequence joins TRBV10-3 and TRBJ1-2; D not certain. CDR1 is ENHRY and CDR2 is SYGVKD in the germline V gene. V was cut by 0 bases and J by 4 bases, with 9 bases left in between. The CDR3 has 14 residues. The CDR3 spells CAISESGTGYGYTF. The CDR3 DNA sequence: TGTGCCATCAGTGAGTCTGGAACGGGCTATGGCTACACCTTC.

This chain uses TRBV11-3 with TRBJ2-1, with D possibly being TRBD1 (6 bases). Trimming shortened V by 3 bases and J by 9 bases, and 15 bases separated the two germline ends. The length of the CDR3 is 14 residues. Per the germline V gene, CDR1 is SGHNT and CDR2 is YENEEA. The CDR3 nucleotides are TGTGCCAGCAGCTTTGGGGGCCTTAGGGGTGAGCAGTTCTTC. Translating it yields CASSFGGLRGEQFF.

This clone was observed once. V usage is TRBV9 and J usage is TRBJ2-1; D possibly corresponds to TRBD2 (5 bases). This CDR3 is 13 amino acids long. In germline, CDR1 is SGDLS, CDR2 YYNGEE. Trimming stripped 7 bases from V and 7 bases from J, with 15 bases between. The CDR3 bases are TGTGCCAGCGGAGGTTCTAGCAGAAATGAGCAGTTCTTC. Its protein is CASGGSSRNEQFF.

The chain joins TRBV6-5 to TRBJ2-7, with 7 bases that match TRBD1. V lost 7 bases, J lost 5 bases, and 8 bases stayed unmatched. The V gene's germline CDR1 is MNHEY and CDR2 SVGAGI. The CDR3 has 13 residues. The CDR3 loop is CASIDRAPDEQYF. The CDR3 bases are TGTGCCAGCATCGACAGGGCCCCAGACGAGCAGTACTTC.